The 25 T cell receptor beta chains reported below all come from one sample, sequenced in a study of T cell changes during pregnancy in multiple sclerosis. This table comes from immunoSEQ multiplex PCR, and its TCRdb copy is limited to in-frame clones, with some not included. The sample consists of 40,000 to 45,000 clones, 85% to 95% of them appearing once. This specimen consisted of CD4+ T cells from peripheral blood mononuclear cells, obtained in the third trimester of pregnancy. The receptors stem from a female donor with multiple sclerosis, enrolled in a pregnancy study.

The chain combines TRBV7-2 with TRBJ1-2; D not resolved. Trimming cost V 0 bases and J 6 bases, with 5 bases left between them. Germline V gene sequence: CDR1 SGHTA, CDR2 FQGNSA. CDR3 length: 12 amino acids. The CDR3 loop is CASSLAGDGYTF. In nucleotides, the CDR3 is TGTGCCAGCAGCTTAGCCGGAGATGGCTACACCTTC.

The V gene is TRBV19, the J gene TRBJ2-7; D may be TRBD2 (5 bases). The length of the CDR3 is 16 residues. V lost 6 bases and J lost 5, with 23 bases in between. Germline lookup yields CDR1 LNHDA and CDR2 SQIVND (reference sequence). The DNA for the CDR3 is TGTGCCAGTAGCCAAACGGGCTACGGGAAGCACCACGAGCAGTACTTC. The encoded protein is CASSQTGYGKHHEQYF.

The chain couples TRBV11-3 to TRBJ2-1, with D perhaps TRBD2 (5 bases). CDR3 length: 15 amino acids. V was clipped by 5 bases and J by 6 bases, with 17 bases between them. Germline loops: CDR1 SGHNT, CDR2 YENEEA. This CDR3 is CASSPRSGSTNEQFF. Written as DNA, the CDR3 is TGTGCCAGCAGCCCCAGGAGCGGTTCCACCAATGAGCAGTTCTTC.

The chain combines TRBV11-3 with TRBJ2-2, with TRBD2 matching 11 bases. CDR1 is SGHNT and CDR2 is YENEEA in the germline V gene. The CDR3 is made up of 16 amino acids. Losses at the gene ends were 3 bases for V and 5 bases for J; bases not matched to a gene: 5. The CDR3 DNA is TGTGCCAGCAGCTTCGCTCTAGCGGGAGGAACCGGGGAGCTGTTTTTT. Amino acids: CASSFALAGGTGELFF.

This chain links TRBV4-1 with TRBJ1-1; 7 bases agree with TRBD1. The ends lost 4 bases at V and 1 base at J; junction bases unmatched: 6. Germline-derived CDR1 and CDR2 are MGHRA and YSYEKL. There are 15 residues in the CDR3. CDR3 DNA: TGCGCCAGCAGCCCACCAGACAGGGAGAACACTGAAGCTTTCTTT. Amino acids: CASSPPDRENTEAFF.

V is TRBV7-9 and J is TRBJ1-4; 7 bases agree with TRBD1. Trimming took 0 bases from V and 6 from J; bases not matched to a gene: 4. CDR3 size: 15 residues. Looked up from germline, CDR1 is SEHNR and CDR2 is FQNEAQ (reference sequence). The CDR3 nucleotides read TGTGCCAGCAGCTTAGCTGGGCAGGGGGATGAAAAACTGTTTTTT. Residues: CASSLAGQGDEKLFF.

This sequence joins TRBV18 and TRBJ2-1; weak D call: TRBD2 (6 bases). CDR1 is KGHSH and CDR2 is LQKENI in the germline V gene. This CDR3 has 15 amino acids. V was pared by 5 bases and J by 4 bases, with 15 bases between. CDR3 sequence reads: CASSGQAGLYNEQFF. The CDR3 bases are TGTGCCAGCTCAGGGCAGGCGGGGCTATACAATGAGCAGTTCTTC. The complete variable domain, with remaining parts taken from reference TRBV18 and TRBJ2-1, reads NAGVMQNPRHLVRRRGQEARLRCSPMKGHSHVYWYRQLPEEGLKFMVYLQKENIIDESGMPKERFSAEFPKEGPSILRIQQVVRGDSAAYFCASSGQAGLYNEQFFGPGTRLTVL.

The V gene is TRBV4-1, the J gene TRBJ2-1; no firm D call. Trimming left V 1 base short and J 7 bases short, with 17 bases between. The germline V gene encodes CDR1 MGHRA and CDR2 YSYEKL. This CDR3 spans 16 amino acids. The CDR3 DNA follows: TGCGCCAGCAGCCAAGTCTCCGTGACTGGTGTGAATGAGCAGTTCTTC. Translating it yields CASSQVSVTGVNEQFF.

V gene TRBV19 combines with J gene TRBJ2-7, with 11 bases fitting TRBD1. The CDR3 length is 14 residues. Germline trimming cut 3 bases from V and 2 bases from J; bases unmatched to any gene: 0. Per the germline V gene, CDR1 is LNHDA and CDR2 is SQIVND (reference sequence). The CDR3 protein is CASSMDRGPYEQYF. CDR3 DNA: TGTGCCAGTAGTATGGACAGGGGGCCCTACGAGCAGTACTTC.

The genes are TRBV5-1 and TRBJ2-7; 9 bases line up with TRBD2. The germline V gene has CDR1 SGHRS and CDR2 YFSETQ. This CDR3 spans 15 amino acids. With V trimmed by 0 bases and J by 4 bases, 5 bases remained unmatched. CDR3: CASSLGLADFYEQYF. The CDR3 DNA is TGCGCCAGCAGCTTGGGACTAGCGGACTTTTACGAGCAGTACTTC. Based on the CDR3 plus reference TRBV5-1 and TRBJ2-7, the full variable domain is KAGVTQTPRYLIKTRGQQVTLSCSPISGHRSVSWYQQTPGQGLQFLFEYFSETQRNKGNFPGRFSGRQFSNSRSEMNVSTLELGDSALYLCASSLGLADFYEQYFGPGTRLTVT.

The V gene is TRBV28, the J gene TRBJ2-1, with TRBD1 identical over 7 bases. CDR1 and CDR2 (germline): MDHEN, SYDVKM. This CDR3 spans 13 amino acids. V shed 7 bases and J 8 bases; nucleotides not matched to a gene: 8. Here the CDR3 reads CASNRDSKDEQFF. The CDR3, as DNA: TGTGCCAGCAACCGGGACAGTAAAGATGAGCAGTTCTTC.

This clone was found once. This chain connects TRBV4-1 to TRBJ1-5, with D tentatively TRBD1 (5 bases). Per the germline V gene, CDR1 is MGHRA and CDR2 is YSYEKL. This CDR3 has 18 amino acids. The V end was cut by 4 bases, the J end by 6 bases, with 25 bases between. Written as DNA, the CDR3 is TGCGCCAGCAGCCTAGACAGTCCCGTTGCGGGGACCAGTCAGCCCCAGCATTTT. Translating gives CASSLDSPVAGTSQPQHF.

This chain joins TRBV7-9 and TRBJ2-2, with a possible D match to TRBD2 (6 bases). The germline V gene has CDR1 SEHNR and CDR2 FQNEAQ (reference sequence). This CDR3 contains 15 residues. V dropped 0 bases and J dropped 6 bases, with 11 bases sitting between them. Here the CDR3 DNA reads TGTGCCAGCAGCTTAGCCGGGAGAGGGTCCGGGGAGCTGTTTTTT. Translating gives CASSLAGRGSGELFF.

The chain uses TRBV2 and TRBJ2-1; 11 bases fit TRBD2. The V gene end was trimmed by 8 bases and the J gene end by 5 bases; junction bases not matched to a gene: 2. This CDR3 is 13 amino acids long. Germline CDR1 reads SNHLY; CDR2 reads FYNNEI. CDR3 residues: CASGGLADNEQFF. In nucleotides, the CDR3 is TGTGCCAGCGGGGGACTAGCGGACAATGAGCAGTTCTTC.

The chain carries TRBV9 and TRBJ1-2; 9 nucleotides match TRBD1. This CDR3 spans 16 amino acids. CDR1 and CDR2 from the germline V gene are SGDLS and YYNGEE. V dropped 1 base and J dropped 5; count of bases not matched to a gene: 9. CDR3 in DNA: TGTGCCAGCAGCGTATTCGACAGGGGGGGGGCTTATGGCTACACCTTC. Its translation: CASSVFDRGGAYGYTF. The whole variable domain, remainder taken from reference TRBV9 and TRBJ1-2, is DSGVTQTPKHLITATGQRVTLRCSPRSGDLSVYWYQQSLDQGLQFLIQYYNGEERAKGNILERFSAQQFPDLHSELNLSSLELGDSALYFCASSVFDRGGAYGYTFGSGTRLTVV.

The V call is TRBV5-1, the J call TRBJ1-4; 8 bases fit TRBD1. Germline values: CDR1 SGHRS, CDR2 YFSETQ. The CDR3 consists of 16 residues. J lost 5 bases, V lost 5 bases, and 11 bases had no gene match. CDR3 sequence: CASRFDGQGPNEKLFF. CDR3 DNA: TGCGCCAGCAGGTTTGACGGACAGGGCCCGAATGAAAAACTGTTTTTT.

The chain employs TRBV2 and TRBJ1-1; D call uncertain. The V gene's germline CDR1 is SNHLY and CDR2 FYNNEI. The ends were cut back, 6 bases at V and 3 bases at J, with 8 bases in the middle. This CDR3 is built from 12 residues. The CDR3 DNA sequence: TGTGCCAGCAGGCACGGGGACACTGAAGCTTTCTTT. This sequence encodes CASRHGDTEAFF.

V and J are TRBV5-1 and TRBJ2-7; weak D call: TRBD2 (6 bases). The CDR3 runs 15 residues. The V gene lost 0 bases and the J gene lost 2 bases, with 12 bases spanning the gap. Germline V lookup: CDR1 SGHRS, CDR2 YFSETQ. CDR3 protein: CASSLGGEPPYEQYF. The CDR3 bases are TGCGCCAGCAGCTTGGGGGGGGAGCCCCCCTACGAGCAGTACTTC.

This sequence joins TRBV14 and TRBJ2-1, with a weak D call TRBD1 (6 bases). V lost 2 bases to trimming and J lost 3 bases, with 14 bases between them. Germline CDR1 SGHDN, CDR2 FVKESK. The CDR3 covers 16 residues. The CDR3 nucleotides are TGTGCCAGCAGCCAACGAACCGGGACACTCTACAATGAGCAGTTCTTC. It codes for CASSQRTGTLYNEQFF.

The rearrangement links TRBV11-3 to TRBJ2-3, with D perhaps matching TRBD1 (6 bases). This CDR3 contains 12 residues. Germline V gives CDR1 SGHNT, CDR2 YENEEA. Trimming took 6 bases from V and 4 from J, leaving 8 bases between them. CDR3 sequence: CASREGADTQYF. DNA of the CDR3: TGTGCCAGCAGAGAGGGGGCAGATACGCAGTATTTT.

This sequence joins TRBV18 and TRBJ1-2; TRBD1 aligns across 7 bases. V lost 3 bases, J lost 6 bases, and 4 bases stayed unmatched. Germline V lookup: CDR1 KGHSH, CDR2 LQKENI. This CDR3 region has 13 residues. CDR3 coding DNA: TGTGCCAGCTCACCTCTCGACAGGGATGGCTACACCTTC. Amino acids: CASSPLDRDGYTF.

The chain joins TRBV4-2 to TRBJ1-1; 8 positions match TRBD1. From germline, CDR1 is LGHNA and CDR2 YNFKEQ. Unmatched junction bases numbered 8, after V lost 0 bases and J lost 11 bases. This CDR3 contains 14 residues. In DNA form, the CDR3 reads TGTGCCAGCAGCCAAGAAGCCCAGGGGGCTTGGGCTTTCTTT. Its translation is CASSQEAQGAWAFF.

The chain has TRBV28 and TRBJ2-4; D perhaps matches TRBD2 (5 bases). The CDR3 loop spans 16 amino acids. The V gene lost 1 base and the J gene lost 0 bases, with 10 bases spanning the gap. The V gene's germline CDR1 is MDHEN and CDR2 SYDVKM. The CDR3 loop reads CASSLSGGLAKNIQYF. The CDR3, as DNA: TGTGCCAGCAGTTTATCCGGAGGACTAGCCAAAAACATTCAGTACTTC.

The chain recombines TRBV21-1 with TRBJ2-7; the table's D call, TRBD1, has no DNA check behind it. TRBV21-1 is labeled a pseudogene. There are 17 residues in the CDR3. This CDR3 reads CASSSHNPFDSYYEQYF. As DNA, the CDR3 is TGTGCCAGCAGCTCGCATAACCCGTTCGACAGCTACTACGAGCAGTACTTC.

CDR3 nucleotide sequence: TGTGCCAGCAGCTTGAACCTAGCGGGAGGAGAGACCCAGTACTTC. Translation gives CASSLNLAGGETQYF. The V call is TRBV5-8, the J call TRBJ2-5; TRBD2 aligns across 11 bases. Germline CDR1 and CDR2: SGHTS and YDEGEE. With 1 base clipped from V and 4 bases from J, the junction kept 3 bases outside the gene matches. The CDR3 totals 15 residues.